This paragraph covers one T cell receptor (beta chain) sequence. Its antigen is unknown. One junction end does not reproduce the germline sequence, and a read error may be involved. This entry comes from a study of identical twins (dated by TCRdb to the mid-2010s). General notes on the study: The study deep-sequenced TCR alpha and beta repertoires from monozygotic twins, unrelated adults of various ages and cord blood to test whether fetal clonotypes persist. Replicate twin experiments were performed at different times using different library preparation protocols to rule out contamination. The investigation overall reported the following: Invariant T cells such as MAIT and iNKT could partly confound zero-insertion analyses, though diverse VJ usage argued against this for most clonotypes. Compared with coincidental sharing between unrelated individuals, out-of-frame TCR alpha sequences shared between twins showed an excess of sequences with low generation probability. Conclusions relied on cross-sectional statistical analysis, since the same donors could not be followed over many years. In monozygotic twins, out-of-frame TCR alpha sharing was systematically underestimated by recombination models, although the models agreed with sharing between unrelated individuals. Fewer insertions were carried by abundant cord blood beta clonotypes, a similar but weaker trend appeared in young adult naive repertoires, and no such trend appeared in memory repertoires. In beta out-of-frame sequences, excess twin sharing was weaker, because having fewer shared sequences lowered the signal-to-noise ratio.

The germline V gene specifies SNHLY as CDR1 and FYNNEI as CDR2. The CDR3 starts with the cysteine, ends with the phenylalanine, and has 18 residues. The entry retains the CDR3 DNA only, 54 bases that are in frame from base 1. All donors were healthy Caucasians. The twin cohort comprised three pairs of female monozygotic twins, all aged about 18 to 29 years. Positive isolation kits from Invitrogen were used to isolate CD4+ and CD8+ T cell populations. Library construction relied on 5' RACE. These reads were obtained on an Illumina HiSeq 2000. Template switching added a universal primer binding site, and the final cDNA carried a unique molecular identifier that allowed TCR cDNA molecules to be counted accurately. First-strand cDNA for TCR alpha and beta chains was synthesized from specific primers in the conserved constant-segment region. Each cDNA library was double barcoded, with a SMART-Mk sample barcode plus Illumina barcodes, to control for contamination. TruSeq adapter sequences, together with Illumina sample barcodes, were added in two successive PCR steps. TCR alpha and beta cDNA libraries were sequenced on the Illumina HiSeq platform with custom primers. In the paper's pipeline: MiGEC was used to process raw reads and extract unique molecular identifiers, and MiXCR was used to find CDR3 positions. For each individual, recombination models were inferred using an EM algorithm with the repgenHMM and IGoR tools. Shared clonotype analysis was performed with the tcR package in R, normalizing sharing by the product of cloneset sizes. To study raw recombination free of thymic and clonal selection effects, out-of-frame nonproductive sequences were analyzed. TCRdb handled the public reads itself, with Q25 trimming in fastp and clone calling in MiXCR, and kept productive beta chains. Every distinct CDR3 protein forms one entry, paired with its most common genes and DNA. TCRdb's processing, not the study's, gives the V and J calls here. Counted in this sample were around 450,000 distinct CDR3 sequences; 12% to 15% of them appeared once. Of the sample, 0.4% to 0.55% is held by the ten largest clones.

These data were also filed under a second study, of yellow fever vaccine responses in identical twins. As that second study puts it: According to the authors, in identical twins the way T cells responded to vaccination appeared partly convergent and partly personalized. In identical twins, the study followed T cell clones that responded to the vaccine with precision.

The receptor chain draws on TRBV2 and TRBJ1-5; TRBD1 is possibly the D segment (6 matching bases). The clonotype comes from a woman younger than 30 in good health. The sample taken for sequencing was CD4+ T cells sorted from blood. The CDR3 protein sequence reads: CTSSMPGQGMHSNQPQHF. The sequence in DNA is TGTACCAGCAGTATGCCGGGACAAGGGATGCATAGCAATCAGCCCCAGCATTTT. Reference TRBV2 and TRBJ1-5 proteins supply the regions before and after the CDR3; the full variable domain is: EPEVTQTPSHQVTQMGQEVILRCVPISNHLYFYWYRQILGQKVEFLVSFYNNEISEKSEIFDDQFSVERPDGSNFTLKIRSTKLEDSAMYFCTSSMPGQGMHSNQPQHFGDGTRLSIL.